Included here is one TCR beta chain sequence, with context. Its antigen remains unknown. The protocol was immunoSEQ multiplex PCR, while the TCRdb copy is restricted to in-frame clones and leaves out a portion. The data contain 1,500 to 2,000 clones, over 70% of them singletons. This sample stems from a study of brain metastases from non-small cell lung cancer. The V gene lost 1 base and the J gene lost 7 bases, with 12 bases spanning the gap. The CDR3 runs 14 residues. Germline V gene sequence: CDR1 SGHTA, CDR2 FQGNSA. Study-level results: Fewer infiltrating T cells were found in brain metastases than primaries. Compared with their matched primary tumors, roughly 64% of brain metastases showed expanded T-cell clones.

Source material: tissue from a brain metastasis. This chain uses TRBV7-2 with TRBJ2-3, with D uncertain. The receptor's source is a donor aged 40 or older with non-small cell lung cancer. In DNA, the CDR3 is TGTGCCAGCAGCTTAGGGCCTGCCTCAAATACGCAGTATTTT. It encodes CASSLGPASNTQYF.